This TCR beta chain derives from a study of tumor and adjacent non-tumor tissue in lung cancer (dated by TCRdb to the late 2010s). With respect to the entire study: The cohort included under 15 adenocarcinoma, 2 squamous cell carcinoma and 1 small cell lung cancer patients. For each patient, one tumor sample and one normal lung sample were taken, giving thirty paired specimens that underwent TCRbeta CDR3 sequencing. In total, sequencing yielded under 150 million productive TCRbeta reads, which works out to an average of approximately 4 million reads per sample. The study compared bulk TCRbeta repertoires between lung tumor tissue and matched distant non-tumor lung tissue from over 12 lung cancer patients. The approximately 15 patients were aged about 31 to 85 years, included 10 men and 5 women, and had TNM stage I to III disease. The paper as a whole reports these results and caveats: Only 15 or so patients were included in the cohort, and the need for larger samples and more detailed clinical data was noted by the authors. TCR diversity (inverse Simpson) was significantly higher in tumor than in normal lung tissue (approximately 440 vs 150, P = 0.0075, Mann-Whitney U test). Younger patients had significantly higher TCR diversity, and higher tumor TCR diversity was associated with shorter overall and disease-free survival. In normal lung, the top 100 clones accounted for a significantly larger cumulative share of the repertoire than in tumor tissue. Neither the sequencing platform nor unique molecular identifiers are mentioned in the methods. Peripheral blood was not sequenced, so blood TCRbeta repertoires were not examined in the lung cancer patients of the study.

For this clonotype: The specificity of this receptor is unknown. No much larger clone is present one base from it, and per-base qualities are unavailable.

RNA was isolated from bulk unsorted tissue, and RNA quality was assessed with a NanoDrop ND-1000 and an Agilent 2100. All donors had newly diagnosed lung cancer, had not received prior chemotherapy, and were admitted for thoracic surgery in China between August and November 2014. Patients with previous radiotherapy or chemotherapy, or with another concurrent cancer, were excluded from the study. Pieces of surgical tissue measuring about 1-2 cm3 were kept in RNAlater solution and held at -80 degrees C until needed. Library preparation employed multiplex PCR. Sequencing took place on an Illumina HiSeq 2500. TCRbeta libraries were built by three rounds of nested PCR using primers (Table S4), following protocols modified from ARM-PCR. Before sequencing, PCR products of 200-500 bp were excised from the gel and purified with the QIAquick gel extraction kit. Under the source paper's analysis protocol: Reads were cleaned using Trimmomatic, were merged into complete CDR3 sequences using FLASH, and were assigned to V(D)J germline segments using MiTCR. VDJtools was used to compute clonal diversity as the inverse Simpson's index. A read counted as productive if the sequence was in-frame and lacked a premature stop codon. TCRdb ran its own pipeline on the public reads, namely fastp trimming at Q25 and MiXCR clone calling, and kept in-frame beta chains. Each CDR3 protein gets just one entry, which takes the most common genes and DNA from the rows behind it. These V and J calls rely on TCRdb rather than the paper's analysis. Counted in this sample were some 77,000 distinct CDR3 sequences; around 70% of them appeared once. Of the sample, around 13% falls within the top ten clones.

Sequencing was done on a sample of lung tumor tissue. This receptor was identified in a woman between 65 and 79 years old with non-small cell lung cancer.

CDR3 sequence: CSVEERNIGELFF. Read as DNA, the sequence is TGCAGCGTTGAAGAACGGAACATCGGTGAGCTGTTTTTT. The V gene is TRBV29-1 and the J gene is TRBJ2-2; the D segment cannot be called with confidence. From the cysteine through the phenylalanine, the CDR3 covers 13 amino acids. Just CDR3 DNA is preserved here, 39 bases in frame from base 1. V loses 0 bases of germline sequence and J loses 11 bases, and the interval between the two ends is 13 bases. CDR1 and CDR2, per the germline V gene, are SQVTM and ANQGSEA.